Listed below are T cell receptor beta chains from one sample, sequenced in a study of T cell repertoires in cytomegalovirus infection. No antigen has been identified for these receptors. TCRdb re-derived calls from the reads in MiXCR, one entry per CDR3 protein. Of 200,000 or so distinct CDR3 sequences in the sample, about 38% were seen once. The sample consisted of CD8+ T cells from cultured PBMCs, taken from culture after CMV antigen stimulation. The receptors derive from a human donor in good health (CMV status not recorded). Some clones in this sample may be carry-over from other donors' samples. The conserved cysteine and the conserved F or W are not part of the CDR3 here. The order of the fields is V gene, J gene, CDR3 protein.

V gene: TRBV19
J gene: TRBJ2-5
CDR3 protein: ASRKGQHQETQY

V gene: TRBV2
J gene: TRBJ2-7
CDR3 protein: ASRGERDGYEQY

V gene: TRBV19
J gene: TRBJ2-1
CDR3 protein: ASSIPPVGVSSYNEQF

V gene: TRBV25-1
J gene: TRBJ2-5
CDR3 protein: ASSEFRGTGLLQETQY

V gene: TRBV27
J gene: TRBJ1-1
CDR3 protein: ASSLTIGNTEAF

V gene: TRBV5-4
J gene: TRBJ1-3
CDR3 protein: ASSLQGGAGNTIY

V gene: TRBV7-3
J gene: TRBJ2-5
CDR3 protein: ASSTGAQETQY

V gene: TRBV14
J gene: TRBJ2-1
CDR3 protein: ASSRTHLGRLPAAEQF

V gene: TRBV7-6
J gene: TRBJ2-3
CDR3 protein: ASSPGLAGTTDTQY

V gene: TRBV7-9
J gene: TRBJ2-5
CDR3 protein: ASSTKRGRVETQY

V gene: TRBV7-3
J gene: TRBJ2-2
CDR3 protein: ASSLKRQGRTGELF

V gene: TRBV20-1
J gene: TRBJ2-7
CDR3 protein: SAPDGEGYEQY

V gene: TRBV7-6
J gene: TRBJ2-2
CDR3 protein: ASSFPGGSTGELF

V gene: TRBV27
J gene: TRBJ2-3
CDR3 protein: ASSLGGRNTDTQY

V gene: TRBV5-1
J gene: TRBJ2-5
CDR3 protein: ASRLASDRDQETKY

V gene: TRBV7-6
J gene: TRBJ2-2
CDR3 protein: ASSRNPGLAGNTGELF

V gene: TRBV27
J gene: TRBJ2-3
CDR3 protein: ASSFDARVTQY

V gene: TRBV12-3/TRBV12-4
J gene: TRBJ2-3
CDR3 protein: ASNPIGQGTDTQY

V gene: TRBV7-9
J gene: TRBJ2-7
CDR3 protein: ASSFKQNEQY

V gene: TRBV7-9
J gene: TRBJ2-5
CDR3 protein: ASSFTHQYQETQY

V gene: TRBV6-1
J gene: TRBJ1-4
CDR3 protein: ASSTDRGGEKLF

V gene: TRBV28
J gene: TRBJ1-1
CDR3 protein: ASSFGGRGGTGAEAF

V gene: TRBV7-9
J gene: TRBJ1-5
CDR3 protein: ASRGGAGNQPQH

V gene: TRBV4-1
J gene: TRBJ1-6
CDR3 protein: ASSQGTRQANSPLH

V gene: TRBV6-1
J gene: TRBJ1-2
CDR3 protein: ASTGLIEDYGYT

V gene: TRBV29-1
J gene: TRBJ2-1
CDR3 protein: SVIRIRQGSIEQF

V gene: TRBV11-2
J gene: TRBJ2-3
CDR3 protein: ASSLVRNSNTQY

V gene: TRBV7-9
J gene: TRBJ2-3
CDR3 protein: ASSLRVDTQY

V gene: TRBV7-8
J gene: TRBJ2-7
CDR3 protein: ASSSGVPWTISSYEQY

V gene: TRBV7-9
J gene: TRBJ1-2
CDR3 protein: ASSLTSSGYT

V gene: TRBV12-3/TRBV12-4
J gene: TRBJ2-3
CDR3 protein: ASREAATTDTQY

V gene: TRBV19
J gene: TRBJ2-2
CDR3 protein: ASSPRRLAANTGELF

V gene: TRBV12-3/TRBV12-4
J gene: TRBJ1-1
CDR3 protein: ASSSSQGAGNTEAF

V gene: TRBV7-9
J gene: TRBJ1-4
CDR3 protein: ASSLARMGATNEKLF

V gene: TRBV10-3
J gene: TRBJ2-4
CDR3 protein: AISDPGQGAKNIQY

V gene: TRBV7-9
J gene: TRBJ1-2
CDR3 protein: ASSAGLRDGYT

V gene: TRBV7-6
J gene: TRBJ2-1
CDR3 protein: ASSYQQREEQF

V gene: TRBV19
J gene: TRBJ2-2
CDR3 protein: ASRDPPLNTGELF

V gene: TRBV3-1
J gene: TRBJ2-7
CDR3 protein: ASSLRAGHYYEQY

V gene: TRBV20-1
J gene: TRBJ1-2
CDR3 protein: SARKGIEYGYT

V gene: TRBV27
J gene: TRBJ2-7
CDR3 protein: ASTYSWGQGSYEQY

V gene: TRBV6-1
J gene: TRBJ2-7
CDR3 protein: ASRQPGQPVYEQY

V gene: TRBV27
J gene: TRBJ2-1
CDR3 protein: ASNELAGYNEQF

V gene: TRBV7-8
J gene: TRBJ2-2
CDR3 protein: ASSLSDRGNTGELF

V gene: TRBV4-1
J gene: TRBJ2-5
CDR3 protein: ASSPMDVSETQY

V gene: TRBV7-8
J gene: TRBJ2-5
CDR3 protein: ASSLVGGAIFQETQY

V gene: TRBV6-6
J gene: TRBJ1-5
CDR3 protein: ASSLGTESNQPQH

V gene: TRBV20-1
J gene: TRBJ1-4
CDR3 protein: SAFDRGREKLF

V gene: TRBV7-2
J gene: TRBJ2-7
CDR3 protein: ASSLESEESYEQY

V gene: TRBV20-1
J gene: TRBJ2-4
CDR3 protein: SATPSGSYIQY

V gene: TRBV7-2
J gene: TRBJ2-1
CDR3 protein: ASSLFYPGYNEQF

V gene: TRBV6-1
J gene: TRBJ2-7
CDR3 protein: ASGVRGSYEQY

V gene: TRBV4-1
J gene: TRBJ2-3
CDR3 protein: ASSPQAGTAVDTQY